Listed below are T cell receptor beta chains from one sample, sequenced in a study of cytomegalovirus exposure and HLA in healthy donors. Generated by immunoSEQ multiplex PCR, the TCRdb table keeps only in-frame clones and is missing some. The data show about 77,000 clones, nearly 80% seen once. Material for sequencing was PBMCs. Source of these receptors: a man aged 40-49 years in good health and CMV-seronegative. CDR3s include the opening cysteine and the closing phenylalanine or tryptophan. D genes are given only for firm matches. Only some rows state a clone size, as once, few, many or a class for expanded clones.

v_gene	abundance	d_gene	j_gene	CDR3aa	CDR3nt
TRBV28	NA	NA	TRBJ2-7	CASSIAGLSGEQYF	TGTGCCAGCAGTATCGCAGGACTAAGCGGCGAGCAGTACTTC
TRBV7-2	NA	TRBD1	TRBJ1-1	CASSLEFGQGGRNTEAFF	TGTGCCAGCAGCTTAGAGTTTGGACAGGGGGGGAGGAACACTGAAGCTTTCTTT
TRBV5-6	NA	NA	TRBJ1-1	CASSFGRNTEAFF	TGTGCCAGCAGCTTTGGCAGGAACACTGAAGCTTTCTTT
TRBV10-3	NA	NA	TRBJ1-6	CATKTRLRGYSPLHF	TGTGCCACAAAGACCAGGTTGCGGGGGTATTCACCCCTCCACTTT
TRBV6-6	NA	NA	TRBJ2-7	CASSYEGVKYEQYF	TGTGCCAGCAGTTACGAAGGGGTCAAATACGAGCAGTACTTC
TRBV27	NA	TRBD2	TRBJ2-5	CASKGGNRQETQYF	TGTGCCAGCAAGGGAGGGAATCGGCAAGAGACCCAGTACTTC
TRBV5-1	NA	NA	TRBJ1-1	CASSIAEGYAEAFF	TGCGCCAGCAGCATAGCGGAGGGTTATGCTGAAGCTTTCTTT
TRBV6-5	NA	TRBD2	TRBJ2-2	CASSEGLNTGELFF	TGTGCCAGCAGCGAGGGACTAAACACCGGGGAGCTGTTTTTT
TRBV11-3	few	TRBD1	TRBJ1-3	CASSPGQGPGNTIYF	TGTGCCAGCAGCCCGGGACAGGGGCCTGGAAACACCATATATTTT
TRBV4-3	NA	NA	TRBJ2-7	CASSQEYNPSGLAYEQYF	TGCGCCAGCAGCCAAGAGTATAACCCGAGCGGTCTGGCCTACGAGCAGTACTTC
TRBV5-1	NA	NA	TRBJ2-3	CASSLGGVARDTQYF	TGCGCCAGCAGCTTGGGGGGAGTGGCTCGGGATACGCAGTATTTT
TRBV19	NA	NA	TRBJ2-2	CASSIQGQINTGELFF	TGTGCCAGTAGTATACAGGGTCAAATCAACACCGGGGAGCTGTTTTTT
TRBV9	NA	TRBD1	TRBJ1-5	CASSVGGGNQPQHF	TGTGCCAGCAGCGTAGGAGGGGGCAACCAGCCCCAGCATTTT
TRBV15	NA	NA	TRBJ2-3	CATKQGRAVRADTQYF	TGTGCCACCAAGCAGGGGAGGGCCGTTAGGGCAGATACGCAGTATTTT
TRBV11-3	NA	NA	TRBJ2-7	CASSPPRPSSYEQYF	TGTGCCAGCAGCCCGCCGCGACCTAGCTCCTACGAGCAGTACTTC
TRBV30	NA	NA	TRBJ2-7	CAWSKKPYEQYF	TGTGCCTGGAGTAAAAAGCCCTACGAGCAGTACTTC
TRBV19	NA	NA	TRBJ2-7	CASSMDGTRAYEQYF	TGTGCCAGTAGTATGGATGGGACAAGGGCCTACGAGCAGTACTTC
TRBV2	once	NA	TRBJ2-1	CASSPWHGEQFF	TGTGCCAGCAGCCCGTGGCACGGGGAGCAGTTCTTC
TRBV6-1	NA	NA	TRBJ1-2	CASTPPSANYGYTF	TGTGCCAGCACCCCCCCCTCCGCTAACTATGGCTACACCTTC
TRBV19	once	TRBD2	TRBJ2-1	CASSIARTSYNNEQFF	TGTGCCAGTAGTATAGCTAGGACTAGCTATAACAATGAGCAGTTCTTC
TRBV28	NA	NA	TRBJ1-5	CASRGAGFVSQPQHF	TGTGCCAGCAGAGGAGCGGGGTTCGTTAGTCAGCCCCAGCATTTT
TRBV19	NA	NA	TRBJ1-1	CASSPQRGGTEAFF	TGTGCCAGTAGCCCCCAGCGGGGGGGCACTGAAGCTTTCTTT
TRBV7-2	NA	NA	TRBJ2-1	CASGSFSYNEQFF	TGTGCCAGCGGGAGTTTTTCCTACAATGAGCAGTTCTTC
TRBV11-2	NA	TRBD2	TRBJ2-1	CASSLGPTSGSPYNEQFF	TGTGCCAGCAGCTTAGGTCCGACCAGCGGGAGCCCCTACAATGAGCAGTTCTTC
TRBV28	NA	TRBD1	TRBJ1-2	CASRTSGQGQMRLDTF	TGTGCCAGCAGAACCTCAGGACAGGGGCAAATGAGACTAGACACCTTC
TRBV28	few	NA	TRBJ2-7	CASSSYLASHSYEQYF	TGTGCCAGCAGTTCCTATCTAGCCTCGCACTCCTACGAGCAGTACTTC
TRBV7-8	NA	NA	TRBJ1-5	CASSSQWAVLGNQPQHF	TGTGCCAGCAGCTCCCAATGGGCAGTGCTCGGTAATCAGCCCCAGCATTTT
TRBV10-2	NA	TRBD1	TRBJ2-7	CASCRDRGDEQYF	TGCGCCAGCTGCCGGGACAGGGGGGACGAGCAGTACTTC
TRBV7-9	NA	NA	TRBJ1-2	CASSVRTDYGYTF	TGTGCCAGCAGCGTAAGGACAGACTATGGCTACACCTTC
TRBV10-3	NA	NA	TRBJ1-1	CAISEAGDTEAFF	TGTGCCATCAGTGAAGCGGGGGACACTGAAGCTTTCTTT
TRBV5-4	few	NA	TRBJ2-7	CASSPGRGGTYEQYF	TGTGCCAGCAGCCCCGGACGGGGAGGAACCTACGAGCAGTACTTC
TRBV5-1	NA	TRBD2	TRBJ2-7	CASSFISGGSYEQYF	TGCGCCAGCAGCTTCATTTCGGGAGGGTCCTACGAGCAGTACTTC
TRBV5-8	NA	NA	TRBJ1-5	CASSPGVASNQPQHF	TGTGCCAGCAGCCCGGGGGTCGCGAGCAATCAGCCCCAGCATTTT
TRBV2	NA	NA	TRBJ2-7	CASRRDTRSSYEQYF	TGTGCCAGCAGGAGGGACACCCGGAGCTCCTACGAGCAGTACTTC
TRBV5-8	NA	NA	TRBJ1-1	CASSSPVRVMNTEAFF	TGTGCCAGCAGCTCCCCCGTGAGGGTCATGAACACTGAAGCTTTCTTT
TRBV2	NA	TRBD2	TRBJ2-3	CASSEGSGRAPDTQYF	TGTGCCAGCAGTGAAGGGAGCGGGAGGGCCCCAGATACGCAGTATTTT
TRBV6-1	NA	TRBD2	TRBJ2-2	CASSEGLAGATGELFF	TGTGCCAGCAGTGAAGGGCTAGCGGGAGCCACCGGGGAGCTGTTTTTT
TRBV6-4	NA	TRBD1	TRBJ2-1	CASSEKGQGYNEQFF	TGTGCCAGCAGTGAGAAGGGACAGGGGTACAATGAGCAGTTCTTC
TRBV29-1	NA	NA	TRBJ2-5	CSAFQVGETQYF	TGCAGCGCGTTTCAGGTGGGCGAGACCCAGTACTTC
TRBV10-1	few	NA	TRBJ1-1	CASSSGRDTEAFF	TGCGCCAGCAGTTCGGGCAGGGACACTGAAGCTTTCTTT
TRBV4-2	NA	NA	TRBJ1-1	CATRQGWNTEAFF	TGTGCCACCAGGCAGGGGTGGAACACTGAAGCTTTCTTT
TRBV7-2	NA	NA	TRBJ2-7	CASSLGRDGYEQYF	TGTGCCAGCAGCTTAGGTCGGGATGGCTACGAGCAGTACTTC
TRBV28	NA	TRBD1	TRBJ1-2	CASSRTGGFDYGYTF	TGTGCCAGCAGTCGGACAGGGGGATTTGACTATGGCTACACCTTC
TRBV10-3	NA	NA	TRBJ1-5	CAISEGQSFNQPQHF	TGTGCCATCAGTGAGGGACAGTCATTCAATCAGCCCCAGCATTTT
TRBV29-1	NA	NA	TRBJ1-1	CSVREATEAFF	TGCAGCGTACGGGAGGCCACTGAAGCTTTCTTT
TRBV29-1	NA	TRBD1	TRBJ2-5	CSVEGTGGQETQYF	TGCAGCGTTGAAGGGACAGGGGGCCAAGAGACCCAGTACTTC